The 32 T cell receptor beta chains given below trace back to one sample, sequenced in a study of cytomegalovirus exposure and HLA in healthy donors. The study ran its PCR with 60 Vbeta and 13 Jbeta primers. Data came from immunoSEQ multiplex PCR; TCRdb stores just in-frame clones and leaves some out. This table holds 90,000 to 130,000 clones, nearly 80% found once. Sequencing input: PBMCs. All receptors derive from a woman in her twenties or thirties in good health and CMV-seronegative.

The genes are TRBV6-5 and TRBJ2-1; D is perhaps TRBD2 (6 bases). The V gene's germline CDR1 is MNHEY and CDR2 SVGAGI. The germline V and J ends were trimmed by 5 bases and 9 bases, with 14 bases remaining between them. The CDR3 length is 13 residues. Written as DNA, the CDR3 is TGTGCCAGCAGTAGCGGGCTCCCCGGTGAGCAGTTCTTC. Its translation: CASSSGLPGEQFF.

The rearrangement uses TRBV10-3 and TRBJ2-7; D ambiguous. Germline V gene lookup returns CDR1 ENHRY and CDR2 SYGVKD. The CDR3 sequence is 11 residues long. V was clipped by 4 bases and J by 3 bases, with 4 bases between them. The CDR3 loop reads CAISGSYEQYF. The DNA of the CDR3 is TGTGCCATCAGTGGGAGCTACGAGCAGTACTTC.

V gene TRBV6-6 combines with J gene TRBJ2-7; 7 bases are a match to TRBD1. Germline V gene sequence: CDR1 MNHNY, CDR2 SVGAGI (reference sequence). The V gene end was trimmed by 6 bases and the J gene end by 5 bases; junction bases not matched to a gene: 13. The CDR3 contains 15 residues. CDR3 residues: CASSFTILGGNEQYF. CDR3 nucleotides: TGTGCCAGCAGCTTCACAATTTTAGGGGGCAACGAGCAGTACTTC.

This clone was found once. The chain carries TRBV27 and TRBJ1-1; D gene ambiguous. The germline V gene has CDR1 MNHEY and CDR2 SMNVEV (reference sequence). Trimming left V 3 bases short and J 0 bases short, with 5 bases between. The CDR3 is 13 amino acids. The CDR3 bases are TGTGCCAGCAGTTTCATCATGAACACTGAAGCTTTCTTT. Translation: CASSFIMNTEAFF.

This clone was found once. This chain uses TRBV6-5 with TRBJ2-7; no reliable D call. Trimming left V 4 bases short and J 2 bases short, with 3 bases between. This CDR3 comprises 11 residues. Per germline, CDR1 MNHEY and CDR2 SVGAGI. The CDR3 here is CASSSAYEQYF. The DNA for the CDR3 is TGTGCCAGCAGTTCCGCCTACGAGCAGTACTTC.

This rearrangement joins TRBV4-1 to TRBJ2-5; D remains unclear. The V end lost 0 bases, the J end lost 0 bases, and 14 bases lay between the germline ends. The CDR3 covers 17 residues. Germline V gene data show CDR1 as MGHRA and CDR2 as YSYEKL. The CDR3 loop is CASSQEPQTSHQETQYF. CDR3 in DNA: TGCGCCAGCAGCCAAGAGCCGCAGACTTCCCACCAAGAGACCCAGTACTTC.

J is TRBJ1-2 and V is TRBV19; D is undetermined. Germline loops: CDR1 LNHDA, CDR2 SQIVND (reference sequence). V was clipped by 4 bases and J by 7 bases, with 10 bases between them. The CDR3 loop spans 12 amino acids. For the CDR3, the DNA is TGTGCCAGTAGTAAGCTGGTTGGTGGCTACACCTTC. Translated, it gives CASSKLVGGYTF.

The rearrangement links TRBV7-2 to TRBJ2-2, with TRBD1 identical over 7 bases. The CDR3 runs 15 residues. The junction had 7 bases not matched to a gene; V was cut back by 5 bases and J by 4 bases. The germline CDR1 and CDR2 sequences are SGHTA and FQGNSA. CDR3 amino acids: CASSRTGQATGELFF. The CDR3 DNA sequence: TGTGCCAGCAGCCGGACCGGACAGGCCACCGGGGAGCTGTTTTTT. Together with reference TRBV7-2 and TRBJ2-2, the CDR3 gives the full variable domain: GAGVSQSPSNKVTEKGKDVELRCDPISGHTALYWYRQSLGQGLEFLIYFQGNSAPDKSGLPSDRFSAERTGGSVSTLTIQRTQQEDSAVYLCASSRTGQATGELFFGEGSRLTVL.

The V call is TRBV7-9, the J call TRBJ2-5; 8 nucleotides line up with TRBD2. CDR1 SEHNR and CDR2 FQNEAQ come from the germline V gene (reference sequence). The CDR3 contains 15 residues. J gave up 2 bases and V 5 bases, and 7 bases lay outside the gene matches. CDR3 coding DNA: TGTGCCAGCAGCCCACCCGGGACTAGTCAAGAGACCCAGTACTTC. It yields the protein CASSPPGTSQETQYF.

In DNA form, the CDR3 reads TGTGCCAGCAGTTCTTACGGTTCCTACGAGCAGTACTTC. Translating it yields CASSSYGSYEQYF. V is TRBV2 and J is TRBJ2-7, with D unclear. The CDR3 length is 13 residues. Germline CDR1 and CDR2: SNHLY and FYNNEI. The V end was cut by 5 bases, the J end by 1 base, with 9 bases between.

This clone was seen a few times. The CDR3 DNA follows: TGTGCCAGTAGTATCTTCGGGACAGGGTACGAGCAGTACTTC. This codes for CASSIFGTGYEQYF. The J gene is TRBJ2-7, the V gene TRBV19; TRBD1 matches at 9 bases. There are 14 residues in the CDR3. The V and J ends lost 3 bases and 4 bases, in that order; junction bases with no gene match: 4. CDR1 and CDR2 (germline): LNHDA, SQIVND (reference sequence).

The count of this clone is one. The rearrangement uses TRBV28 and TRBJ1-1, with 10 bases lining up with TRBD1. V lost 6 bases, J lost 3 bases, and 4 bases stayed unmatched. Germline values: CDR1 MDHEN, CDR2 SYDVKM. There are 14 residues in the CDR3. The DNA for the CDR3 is TGTGCCAGCAGAAGACAGGGGGCGTACACTGAAGCTTTCTTT. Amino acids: CASRRQGAYTEAFF.

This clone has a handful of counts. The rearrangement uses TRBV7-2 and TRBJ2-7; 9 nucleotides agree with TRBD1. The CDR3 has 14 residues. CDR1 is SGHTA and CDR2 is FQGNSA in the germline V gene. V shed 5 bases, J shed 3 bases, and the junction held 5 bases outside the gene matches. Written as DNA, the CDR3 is TGTGCCAGCAGCAGACAGGGGGGAAACTACGAGCAGTACTTC. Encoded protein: CASSRQGGNYEQYF.

CDR3 sequence (DNA): TGCGCCAGCAGCCCACGGACTAGCGGGGGGCCAAGCTCCTACGAGCAGTACTTC. Protein: CASSPRTSGGPSSYEQYF. The genes are TRBV5-1 and TRBJ2-7; the match to TRBD2 covers 14 bases. The V gene's germline CDR1 is SGHRS and CDR2 YFSETQ. J lost 0 bases, V lost 4 bases, and 9 bases had no gene match. The CDR3 runs to 18 residues.

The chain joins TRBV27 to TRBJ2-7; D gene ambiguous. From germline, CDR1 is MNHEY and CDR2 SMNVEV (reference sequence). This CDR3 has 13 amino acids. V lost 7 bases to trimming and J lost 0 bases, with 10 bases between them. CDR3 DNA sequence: TGTGCCAGCAAAAACTATAACTCCTACGAGCAGTACTTC. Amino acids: CASKNYNSYEQYF.

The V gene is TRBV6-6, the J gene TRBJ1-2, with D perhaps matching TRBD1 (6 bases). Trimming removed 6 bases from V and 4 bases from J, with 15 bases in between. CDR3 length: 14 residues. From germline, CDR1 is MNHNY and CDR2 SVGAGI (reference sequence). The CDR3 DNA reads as TGTGCCAGCAGCCCCAGGGACACTGGCTATGGCTACACCTTC. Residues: CASSPRDTGYGYTF.

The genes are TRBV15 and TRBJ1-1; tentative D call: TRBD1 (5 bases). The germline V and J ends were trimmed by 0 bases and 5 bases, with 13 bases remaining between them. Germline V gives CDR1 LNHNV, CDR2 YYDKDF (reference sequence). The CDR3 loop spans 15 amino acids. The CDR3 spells CATSRDQGLRTEAFF. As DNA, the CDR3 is TGTGCCACCAGCAGAGATCAGGGTTTAAGAACTGAAGCTTTCTTT.

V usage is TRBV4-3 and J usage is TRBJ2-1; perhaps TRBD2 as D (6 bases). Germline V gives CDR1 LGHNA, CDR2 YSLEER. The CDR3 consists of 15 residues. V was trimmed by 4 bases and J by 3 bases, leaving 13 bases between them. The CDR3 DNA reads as TGCGCCAGCAGCCGAGAAAGCGGGTTCTACAATGAGCAGTTCTTC. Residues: CASSRESGFYNEQFF.

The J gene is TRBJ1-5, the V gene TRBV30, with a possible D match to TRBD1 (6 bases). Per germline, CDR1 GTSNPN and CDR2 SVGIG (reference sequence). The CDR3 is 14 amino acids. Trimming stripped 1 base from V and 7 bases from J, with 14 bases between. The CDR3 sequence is CAWSANRAQQPQHF. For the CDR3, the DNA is TGTGCCTGGAGTGCGAACAGGGCTCAGCAGCCCCAGCATTTT.

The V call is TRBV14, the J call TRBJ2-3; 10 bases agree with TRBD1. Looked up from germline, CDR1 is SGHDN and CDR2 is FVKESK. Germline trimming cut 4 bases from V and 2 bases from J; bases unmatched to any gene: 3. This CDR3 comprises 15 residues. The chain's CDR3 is CASSRDRGLTDTQYF. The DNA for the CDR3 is TGTGCCAGCAGCCGAGACAGGGGGCTCACAGATACGCAGTATTTT.

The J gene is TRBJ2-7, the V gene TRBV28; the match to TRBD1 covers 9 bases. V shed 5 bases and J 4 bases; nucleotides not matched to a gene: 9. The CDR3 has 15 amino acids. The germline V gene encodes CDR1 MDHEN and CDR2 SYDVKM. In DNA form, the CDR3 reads TGTGCCAGCAGTACCCTCTGGGACAGGGATTACGAGCAGTACTTC. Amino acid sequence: CASSTLWDRDYEQYF.

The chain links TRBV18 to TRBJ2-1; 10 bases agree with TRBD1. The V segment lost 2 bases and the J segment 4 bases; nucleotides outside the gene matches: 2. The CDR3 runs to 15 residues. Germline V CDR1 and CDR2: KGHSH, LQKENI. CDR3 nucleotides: TGTGCCAGCTCACCAGGGACAGGGGATTACAATGAGCAGTTCTTC. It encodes CASSPGTGDYNEQFF.

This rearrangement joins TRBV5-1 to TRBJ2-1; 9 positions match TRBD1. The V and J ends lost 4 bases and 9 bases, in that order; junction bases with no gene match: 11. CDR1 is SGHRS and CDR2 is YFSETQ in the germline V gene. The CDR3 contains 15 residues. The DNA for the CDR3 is TGCGCCAGCAGCGGAGGACAGGGGATTAGGGGTGAGCAGTTCTTC. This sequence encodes CASSGGQGIRGEQFF.

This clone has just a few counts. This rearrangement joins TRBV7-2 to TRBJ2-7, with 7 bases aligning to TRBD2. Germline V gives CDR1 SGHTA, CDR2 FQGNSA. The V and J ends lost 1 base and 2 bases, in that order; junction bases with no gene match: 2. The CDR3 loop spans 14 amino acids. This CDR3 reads CASSLGGRAYEQYF. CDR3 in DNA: TGTGCCAGCAGCTTAGGGGGGAGGGCCTACGAGCAGTACTTC.

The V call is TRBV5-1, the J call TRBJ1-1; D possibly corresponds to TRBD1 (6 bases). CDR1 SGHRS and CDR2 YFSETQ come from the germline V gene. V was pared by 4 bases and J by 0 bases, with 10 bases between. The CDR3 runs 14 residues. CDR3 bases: TGCGCCAGCAGCACGGACAGCATGAACACTGAAGCTTTCTTT. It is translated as CASSTDSMNTEAFF.

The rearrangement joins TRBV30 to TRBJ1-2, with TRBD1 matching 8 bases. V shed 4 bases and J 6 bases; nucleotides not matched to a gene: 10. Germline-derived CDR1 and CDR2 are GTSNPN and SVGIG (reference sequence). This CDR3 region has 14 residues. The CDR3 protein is CAWTNNRGANGYTF. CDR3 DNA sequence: TGTGCCTGGACCAATAACAGGGGGGCGAATGGCTACACCTTC.

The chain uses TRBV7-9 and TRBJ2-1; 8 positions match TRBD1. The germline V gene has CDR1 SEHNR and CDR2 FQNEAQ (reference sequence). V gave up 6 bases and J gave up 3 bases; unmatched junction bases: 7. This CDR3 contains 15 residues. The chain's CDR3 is CASRHGQGRYNEQFF. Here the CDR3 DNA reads TGTGCCAGCAGACATGGACAGGGTCGCTACAATGAGCAGTTCTTC.

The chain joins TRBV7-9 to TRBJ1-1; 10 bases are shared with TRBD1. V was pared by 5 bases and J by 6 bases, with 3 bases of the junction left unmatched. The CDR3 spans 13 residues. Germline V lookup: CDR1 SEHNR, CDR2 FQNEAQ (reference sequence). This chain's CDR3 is CASSLGTGAEAFF. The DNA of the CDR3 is TGTGCCAGCAGCCTAGGGACAGGGGCTGAAGCTTTCTTT. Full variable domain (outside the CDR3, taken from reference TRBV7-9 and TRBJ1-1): DTGVSQNPRHKITKRGQNVTFRCDPISEHNRLYWYRQTLGQGPEFLTYFQNEAQLEKSRLLSDRFSAERPKGSFSTLEIQRTEQGDSAMYLCASSLGTGAEAFFGQGTRLTVV.

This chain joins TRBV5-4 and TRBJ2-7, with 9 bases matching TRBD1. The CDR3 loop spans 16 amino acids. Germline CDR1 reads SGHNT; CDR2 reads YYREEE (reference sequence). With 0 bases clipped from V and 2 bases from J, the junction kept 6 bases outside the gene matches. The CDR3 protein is CASSLASTGGPYEQYF. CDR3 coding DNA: TGTGCCAGCAGCTTGGCCTCGACAGGGGGACCCTACGAGCAGTACTTC.

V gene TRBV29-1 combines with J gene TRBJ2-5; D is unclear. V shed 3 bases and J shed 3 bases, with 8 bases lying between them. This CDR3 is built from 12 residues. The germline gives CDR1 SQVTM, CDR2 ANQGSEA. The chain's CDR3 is CSVDNRKETQYF. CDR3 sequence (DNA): TGCAGCGTTGATAACAGAAAAGAGACCCAGTACTTC.

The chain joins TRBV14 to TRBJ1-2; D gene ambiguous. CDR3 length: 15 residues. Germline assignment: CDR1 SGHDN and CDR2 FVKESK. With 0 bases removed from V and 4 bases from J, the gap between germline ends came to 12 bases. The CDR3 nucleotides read TGTGCCAGCAGCCAAGATCTTCAGACTACCTATGGCTACACCTTC. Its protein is CASSQDLQTTYGYTF.

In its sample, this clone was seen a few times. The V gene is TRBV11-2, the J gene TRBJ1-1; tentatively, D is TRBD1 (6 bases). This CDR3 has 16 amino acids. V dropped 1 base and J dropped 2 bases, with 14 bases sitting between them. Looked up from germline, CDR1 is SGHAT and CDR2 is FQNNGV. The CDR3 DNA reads TGTGCCAGCAGCTTAGGTCGATGGACAGAAAACACTGAAGCTTTCTTT. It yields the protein CASSLGRWTENTEAFF.